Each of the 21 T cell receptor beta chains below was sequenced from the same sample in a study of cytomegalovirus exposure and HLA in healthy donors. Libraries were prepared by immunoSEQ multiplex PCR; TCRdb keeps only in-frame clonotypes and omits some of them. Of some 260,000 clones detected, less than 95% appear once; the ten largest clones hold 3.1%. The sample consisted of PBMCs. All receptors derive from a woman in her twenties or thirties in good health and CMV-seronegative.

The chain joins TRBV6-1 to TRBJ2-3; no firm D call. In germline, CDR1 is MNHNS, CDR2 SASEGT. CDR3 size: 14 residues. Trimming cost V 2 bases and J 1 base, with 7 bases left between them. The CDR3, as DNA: TGTGCCAGCAGTGAATCATTGGGCACAGATACGCAGTATTTT. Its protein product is CASSESLGTDTQYF.

The CDR3 sequence is CASSVDSGYEQYF. The CDR3 DNA sequence: TGTGCCAGCAGTGTGGATAGCGGATACGAGCAGTACTTC. This chain joins TRBV2 and TRBJ2-7; weak D call: TRBD2 (6 bases). V lost 4 bases to trimming and J lost 4 bases, with 11 bases between them. There are 13 residues in the CDR3. Germline loops: CDR1 SNHLY, CDR2 FYNNEI.

CDR3 bases: TGTGCCAGCTCACCACCGGGGGGCGCCGACTACAATGAGCAGTTCTTC. It yields the protein CASSPPGGADYNEQFF. V usage is TRBV18 and J usage is TRBJ2-1; either TRBD1 or TRBD2 may supply D (6 bases each). CDR1 KGHSH and CDR2 LQKENI come from the germline V gene. This CDR3 region has 16 residues. V was trimmed by 0 bases and J by 3 bases, leaving 12 bases between them.

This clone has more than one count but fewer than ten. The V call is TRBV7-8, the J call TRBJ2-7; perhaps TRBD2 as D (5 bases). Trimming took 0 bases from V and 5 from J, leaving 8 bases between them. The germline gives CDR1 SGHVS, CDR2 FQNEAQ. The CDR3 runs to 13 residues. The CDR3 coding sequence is TGTGCCAGCAGCTTAGCGGGAGTAGACGAGCAGTACTTC. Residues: CASSLAGVDEQYF. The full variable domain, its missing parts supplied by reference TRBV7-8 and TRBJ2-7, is GAGVSQSPRYKVAKRGQDVALRCDPISGHVSLFWYQQALGQGPEFLTYFQNEAQLDKSGLPSDRFFAERPEGSVSTLKIQRTQQEDSAVYLCASSLAGVDEQYFGPGTRLTVT.

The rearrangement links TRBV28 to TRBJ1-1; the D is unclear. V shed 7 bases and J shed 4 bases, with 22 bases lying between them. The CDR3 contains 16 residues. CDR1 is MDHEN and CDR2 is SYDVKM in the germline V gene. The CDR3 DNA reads TGTGCCAGCACCCTGGTTTCGACCCTTGTATCCACTGAAGCTTTCTTT. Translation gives CASTLVSTLVSTEAFF.

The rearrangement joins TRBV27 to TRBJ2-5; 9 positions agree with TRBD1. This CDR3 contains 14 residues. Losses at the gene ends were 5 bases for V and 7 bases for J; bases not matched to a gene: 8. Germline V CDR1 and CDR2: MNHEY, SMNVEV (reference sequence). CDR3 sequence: CASSPGQGIGTQYF. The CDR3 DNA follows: TGTGCCAGCAGTCCTGGACAGGGGATCGGGACCCAGTACTTC.

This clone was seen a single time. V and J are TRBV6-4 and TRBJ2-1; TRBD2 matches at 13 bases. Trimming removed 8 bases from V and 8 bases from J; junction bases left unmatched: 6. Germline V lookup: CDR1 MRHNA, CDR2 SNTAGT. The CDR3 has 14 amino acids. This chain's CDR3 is CASAPLAGGDEQFF. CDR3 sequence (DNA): TGTGCCAGCGCCCCACTAGCGGGAGGGGATGAGCAGTTCTTC.

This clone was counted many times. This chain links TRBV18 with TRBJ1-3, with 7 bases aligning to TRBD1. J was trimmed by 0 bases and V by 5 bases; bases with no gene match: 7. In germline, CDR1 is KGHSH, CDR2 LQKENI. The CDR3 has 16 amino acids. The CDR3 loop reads CASSSRTGASGNTIYF. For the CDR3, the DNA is TGTGCCAGCTCATCGAGGACAGGCGCCTCTGGAAACACCATATATTTT. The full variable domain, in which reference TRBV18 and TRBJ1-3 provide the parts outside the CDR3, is NAGVMQNPRHLVRRRGQEARLRCSPMKGHSHVYWYRQLPEEGLKFMVYLQKENIIDESGMPKERFSAEFPKEGPSILRIQQVVRGDSAAYFCASSSRTGASGNTIYFGEGSWLTVV.

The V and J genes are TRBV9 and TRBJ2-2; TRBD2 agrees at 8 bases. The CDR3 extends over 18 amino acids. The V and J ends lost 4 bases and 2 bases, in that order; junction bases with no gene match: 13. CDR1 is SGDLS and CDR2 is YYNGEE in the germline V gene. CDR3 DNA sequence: TGTGCCAGCAGCCCAGGGAGCGGGGGCGAAGCCAACACCGGGGAGCTGTTTTTT. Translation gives CASSPGSGGEANTGELFF.

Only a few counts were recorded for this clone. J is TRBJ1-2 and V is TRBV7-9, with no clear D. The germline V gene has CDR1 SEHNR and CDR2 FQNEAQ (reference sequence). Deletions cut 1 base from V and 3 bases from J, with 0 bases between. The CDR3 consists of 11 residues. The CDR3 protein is CASSLDYGYTF. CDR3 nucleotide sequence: TGTGCCAGCAGCTTAGACTATGGCTACACCTTC.

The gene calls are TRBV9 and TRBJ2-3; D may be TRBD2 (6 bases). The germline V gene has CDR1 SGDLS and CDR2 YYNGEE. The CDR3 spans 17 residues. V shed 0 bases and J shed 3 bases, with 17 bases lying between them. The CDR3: CASSVGPAGQTTDTQYF. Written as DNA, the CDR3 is TGTGCCAGCAGCGTAGGCCCAGCGGGCCAAACTACAGATACGCAGTATTTT.

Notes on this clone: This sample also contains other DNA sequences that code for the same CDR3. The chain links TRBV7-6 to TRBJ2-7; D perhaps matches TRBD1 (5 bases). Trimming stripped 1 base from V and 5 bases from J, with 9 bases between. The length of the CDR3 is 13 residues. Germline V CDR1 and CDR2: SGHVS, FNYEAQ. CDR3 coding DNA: TGTGCCAGCAGCTTAGGGCAGGGCCACGAGCAGTACTTC. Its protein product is CASSLGQGHEQYF.

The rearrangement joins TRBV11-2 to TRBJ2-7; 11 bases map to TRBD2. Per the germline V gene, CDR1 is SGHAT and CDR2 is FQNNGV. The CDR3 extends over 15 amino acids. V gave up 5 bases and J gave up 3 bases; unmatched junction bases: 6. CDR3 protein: CASSQLAGDYYEQYF. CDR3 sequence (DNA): TGTGCCAGCAGCCAACTAGCGGGAGATTACTACGAGCAGTACTTC.

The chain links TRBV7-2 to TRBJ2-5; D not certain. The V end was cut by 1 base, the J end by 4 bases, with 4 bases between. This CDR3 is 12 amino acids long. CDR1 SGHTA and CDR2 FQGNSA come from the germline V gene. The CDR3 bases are TGTGCCAGCAGCTTAGTGAGAGAGACCCAGTACTTC. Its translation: CASSLVRETQYF.

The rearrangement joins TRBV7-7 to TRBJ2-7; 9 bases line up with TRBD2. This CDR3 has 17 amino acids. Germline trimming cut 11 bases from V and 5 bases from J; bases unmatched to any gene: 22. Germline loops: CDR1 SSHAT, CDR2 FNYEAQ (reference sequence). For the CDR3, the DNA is TGTGCCTCCAACAGCTTTTCCTCATCTAGCGGGAAGGACGAGCAGTACTTC. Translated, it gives CASNSFSSSSGKDEQYF.

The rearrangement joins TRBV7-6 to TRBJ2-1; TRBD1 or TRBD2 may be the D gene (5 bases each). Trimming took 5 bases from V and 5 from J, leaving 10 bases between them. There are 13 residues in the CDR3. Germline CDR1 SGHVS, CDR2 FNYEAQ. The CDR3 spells CASSRDLNNEQFF. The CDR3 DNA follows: TGTGCCAGCAGCCGGGACCTCAACAATGAGCAGTTCTTC.

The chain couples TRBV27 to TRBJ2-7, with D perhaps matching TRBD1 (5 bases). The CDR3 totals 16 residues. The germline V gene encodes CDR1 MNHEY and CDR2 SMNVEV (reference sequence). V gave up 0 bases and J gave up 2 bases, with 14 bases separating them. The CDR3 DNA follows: TGTGCCAGCAGTTTATCGGGGCTTGGCAGAACCTACGAGCAGTACTTC. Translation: CASSLSGLGRTYEQYF.

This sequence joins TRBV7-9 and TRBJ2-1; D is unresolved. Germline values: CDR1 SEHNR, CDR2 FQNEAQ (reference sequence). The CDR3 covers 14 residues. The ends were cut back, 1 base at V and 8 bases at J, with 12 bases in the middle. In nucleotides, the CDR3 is TGTGCCAGCAGCTTAGGCCCCCCAGTGGATGAGCAGTTCTTC. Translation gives CASSLGPPVDEQFF. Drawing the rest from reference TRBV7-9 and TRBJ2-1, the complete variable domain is DTGVSQNPRHKITKRGQNVTFRCDPISEHNRLYWYRQTLGQGPEFLTYFQNEAQLEKSRLLSDRFSAERPKGSFSTLEIQRTEQGDSAMYLCASSLGPPVDEQFFGPGTRLTVL.

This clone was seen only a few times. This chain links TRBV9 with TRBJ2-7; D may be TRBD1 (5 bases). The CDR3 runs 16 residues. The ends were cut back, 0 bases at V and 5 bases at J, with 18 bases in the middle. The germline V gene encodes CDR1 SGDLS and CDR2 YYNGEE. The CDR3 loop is CASSVGRGREKDEQYF. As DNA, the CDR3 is TGTGCCAGCAGCGTAGGGCGAGGCAGGGAAAAAGACGAGCAGTACTTC.

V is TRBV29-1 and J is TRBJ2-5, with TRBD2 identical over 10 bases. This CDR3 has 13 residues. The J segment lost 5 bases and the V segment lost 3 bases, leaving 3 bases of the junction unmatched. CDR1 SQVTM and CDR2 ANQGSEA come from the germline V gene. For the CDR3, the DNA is TGCAGCGTTGACGGAGCGGGGGGGGAGACCCAGTACTTC. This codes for CSVDGAGGETQYF.

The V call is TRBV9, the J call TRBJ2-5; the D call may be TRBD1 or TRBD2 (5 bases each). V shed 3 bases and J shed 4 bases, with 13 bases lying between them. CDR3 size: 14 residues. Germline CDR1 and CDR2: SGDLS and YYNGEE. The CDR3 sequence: CASSAGTLPETQYF. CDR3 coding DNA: TGTGCCAGCAGCGCCGGGACGCTCCCAGAGACCCAGTACTTC.